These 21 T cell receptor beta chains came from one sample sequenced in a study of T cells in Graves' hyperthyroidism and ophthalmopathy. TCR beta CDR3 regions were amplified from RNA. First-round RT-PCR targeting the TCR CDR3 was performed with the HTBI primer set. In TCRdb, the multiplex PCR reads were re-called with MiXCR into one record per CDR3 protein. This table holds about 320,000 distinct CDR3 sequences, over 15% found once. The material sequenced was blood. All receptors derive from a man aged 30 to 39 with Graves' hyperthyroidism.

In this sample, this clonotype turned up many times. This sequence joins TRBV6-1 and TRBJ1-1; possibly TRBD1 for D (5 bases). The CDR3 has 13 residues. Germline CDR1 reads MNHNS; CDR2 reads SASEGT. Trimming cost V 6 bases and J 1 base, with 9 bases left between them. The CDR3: CASRSTANTEAFF. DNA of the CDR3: TGTGCCAGCAGATCGACAGCGAACACTGAAGCTTTCTTT.

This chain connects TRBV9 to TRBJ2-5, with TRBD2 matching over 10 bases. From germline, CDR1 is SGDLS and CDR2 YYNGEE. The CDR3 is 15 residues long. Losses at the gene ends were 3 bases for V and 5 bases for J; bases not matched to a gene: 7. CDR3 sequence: CASSGIAGGPETQYF. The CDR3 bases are TGTGCCAGCAGCGGGATAGCGGGAGGCCCGGAGACCCAGTACTTC. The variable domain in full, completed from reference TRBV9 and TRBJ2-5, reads DSGVTQTPKHLITATGQRVTLRCSPRSGDLSVYWYQQSLDQGLQFLIQYYNGEERAKGNILERFSAQQFPDLHSELNLSSLELGDSALYFCASSGIAGGPETQYFGPGTRLLVL.

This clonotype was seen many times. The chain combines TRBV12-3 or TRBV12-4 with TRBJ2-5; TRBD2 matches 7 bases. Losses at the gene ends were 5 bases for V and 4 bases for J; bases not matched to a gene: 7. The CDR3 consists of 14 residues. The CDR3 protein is CASSRGGSRETQYF. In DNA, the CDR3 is TGTGCCAGCAGTCGGGGCGGGAGCAGAGAGACCCAGTACTTC.

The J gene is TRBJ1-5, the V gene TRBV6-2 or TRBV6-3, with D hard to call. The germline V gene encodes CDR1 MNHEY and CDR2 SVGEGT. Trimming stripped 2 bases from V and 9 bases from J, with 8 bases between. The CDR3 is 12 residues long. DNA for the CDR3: TGTGCCAGCAGTTACCCACACGTGCCCCAGCATTTT. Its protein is CASSYPHVPQHF.

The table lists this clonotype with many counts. This CDR3 reads CASSPPAEKLFF. For the CDR3, the DNA is TGTGCCAGCTCACCACCGGCTGAAAAACTGTTTTTT. The genes are TRBV18 and TRBJ1-4; no clear D gene. V shed 0 bases and J shed 7 bases, with 3 bases lying between them. The CDR3 runs 12 residues. CDR1 and CDR2 (germline): KGHSH, LQKENI.

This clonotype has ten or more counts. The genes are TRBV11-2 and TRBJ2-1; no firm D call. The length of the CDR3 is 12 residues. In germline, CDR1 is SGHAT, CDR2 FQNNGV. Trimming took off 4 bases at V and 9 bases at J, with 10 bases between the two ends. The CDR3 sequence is CASSSERSEQFF. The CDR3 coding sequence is TGTGCCAGCAGCTCGGAGAGGAGTGAGCAGTTCTTC.

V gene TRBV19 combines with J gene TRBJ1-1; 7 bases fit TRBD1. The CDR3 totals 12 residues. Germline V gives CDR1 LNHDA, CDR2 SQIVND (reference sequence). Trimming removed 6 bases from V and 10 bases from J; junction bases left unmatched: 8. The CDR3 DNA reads TGTGCCAGTAGATTGGGACAGTTTGGAGCTTTCTTT. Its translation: CASRLGQFGAFF.

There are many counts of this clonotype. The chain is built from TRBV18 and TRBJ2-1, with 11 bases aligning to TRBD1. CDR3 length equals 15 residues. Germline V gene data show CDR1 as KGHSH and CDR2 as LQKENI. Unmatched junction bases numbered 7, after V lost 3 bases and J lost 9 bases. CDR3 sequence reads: CASSPIGGTGGEQFF. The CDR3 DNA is TGTGCCAGCTCACCGATTGGAGGGACAGGGGGTGAGCAGTTCTTC.

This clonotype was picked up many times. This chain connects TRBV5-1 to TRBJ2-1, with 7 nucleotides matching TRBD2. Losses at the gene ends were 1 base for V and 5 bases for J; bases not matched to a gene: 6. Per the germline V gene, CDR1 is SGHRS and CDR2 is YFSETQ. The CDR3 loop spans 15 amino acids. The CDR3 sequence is CASSLSGIEDNEQFF. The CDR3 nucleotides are TGCGCCAGCAGCTTGAGCGGGATAGAGGACAATGAGCAGTTCTTC.

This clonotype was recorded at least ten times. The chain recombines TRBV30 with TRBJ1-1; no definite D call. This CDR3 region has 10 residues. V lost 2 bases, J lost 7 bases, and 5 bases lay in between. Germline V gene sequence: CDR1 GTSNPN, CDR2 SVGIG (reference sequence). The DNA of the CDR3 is TGTGCCTGGAGTCGTCGTGAAGCTTTCTTT. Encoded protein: CAWSRREAFF.

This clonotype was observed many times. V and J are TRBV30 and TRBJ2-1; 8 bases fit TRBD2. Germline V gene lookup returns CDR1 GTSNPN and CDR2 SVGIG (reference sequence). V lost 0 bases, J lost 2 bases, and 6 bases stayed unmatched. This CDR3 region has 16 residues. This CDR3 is CAWSVAGASPYNEQFF. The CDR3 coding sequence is TGTGCCTGGAGTGTAGCGGGAGCGTCCCCCTACAATGAGCAGTTCTTC.

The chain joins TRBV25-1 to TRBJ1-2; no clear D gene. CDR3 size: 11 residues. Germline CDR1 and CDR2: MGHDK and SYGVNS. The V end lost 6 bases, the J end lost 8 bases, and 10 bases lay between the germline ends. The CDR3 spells CASRGHRGYTF. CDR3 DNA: TGTGCCAGCAGGGGTCACCGAGGCTACACCTTC.

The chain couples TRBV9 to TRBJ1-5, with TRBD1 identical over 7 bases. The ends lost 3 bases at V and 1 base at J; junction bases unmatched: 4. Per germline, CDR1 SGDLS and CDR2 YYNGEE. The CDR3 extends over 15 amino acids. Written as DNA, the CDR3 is TGTGCCAGCAGCGCCGGGACAGTGAGCAATCAGCCCCAGCATTTT. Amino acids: CASSAGTVSNQPQHF.

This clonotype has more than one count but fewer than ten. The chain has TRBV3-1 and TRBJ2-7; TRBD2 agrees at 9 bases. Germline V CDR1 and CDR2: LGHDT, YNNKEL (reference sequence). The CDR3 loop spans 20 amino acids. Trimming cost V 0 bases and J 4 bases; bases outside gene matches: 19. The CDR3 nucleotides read TGTGCCAGCAGCCAAGAGGCAGTCAGGAGCGGGAGGTCGGAAGAGTACGAGCAGTACTTC. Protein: CASSQEAVRSGRSEEYEQYF.

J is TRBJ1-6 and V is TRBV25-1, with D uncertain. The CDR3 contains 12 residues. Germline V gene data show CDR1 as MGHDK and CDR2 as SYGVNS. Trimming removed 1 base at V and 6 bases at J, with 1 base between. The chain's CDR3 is CASSEFNSPLHF. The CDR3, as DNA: TGTGCCAGCAGTGAATTTAATTCACCCCTCCACTTT.

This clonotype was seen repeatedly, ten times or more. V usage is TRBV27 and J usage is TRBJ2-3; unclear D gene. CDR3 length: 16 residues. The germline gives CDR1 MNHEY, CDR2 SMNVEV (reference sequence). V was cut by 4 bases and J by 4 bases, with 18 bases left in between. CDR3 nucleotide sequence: TGTGCCAGCAGTTCACCCACGGTCAGTGACGCAGATACGCAGTATTTT. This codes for CASSSPTVSDADTQYF.

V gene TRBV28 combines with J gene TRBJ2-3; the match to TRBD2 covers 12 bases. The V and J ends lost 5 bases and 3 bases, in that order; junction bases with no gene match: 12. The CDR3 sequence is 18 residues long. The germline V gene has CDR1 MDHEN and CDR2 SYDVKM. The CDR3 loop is CASSHSGLAGLPTDTQYF. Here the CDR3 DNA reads TGTGCCAGCAGTCATTCGGGACTAGCGGGCCTTCCAACAGATACGCAGTATTTT.

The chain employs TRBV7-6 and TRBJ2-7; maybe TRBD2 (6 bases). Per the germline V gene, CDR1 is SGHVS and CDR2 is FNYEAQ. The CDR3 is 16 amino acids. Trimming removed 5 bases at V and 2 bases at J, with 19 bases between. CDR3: CASSPSGGDVAYEQYF. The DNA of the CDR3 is TGTGCCAGCAGCCCCAGCGGAGGGGATGTGGCCTACGAGCAGTACTTC.

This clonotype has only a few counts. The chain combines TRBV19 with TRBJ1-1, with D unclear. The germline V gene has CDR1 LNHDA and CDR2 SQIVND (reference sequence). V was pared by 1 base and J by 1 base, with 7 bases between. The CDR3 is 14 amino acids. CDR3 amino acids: CASSIGHRNTEAFF. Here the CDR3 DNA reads TGTGCCAGTAGTATAGGTCACAGGAACACTGAAGCTTTCTTT. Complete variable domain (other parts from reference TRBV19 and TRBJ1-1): DGGITQSPKYLFRKEGQNVTLSCEQNLNHDAMYWYRQDPGQGLRLIYYSQIVNDFQKGDIAEGYSVSREKKESFPLTVTSAQKNPTAFYLCASSIGHRNTEAFFGQGTRLTVV.

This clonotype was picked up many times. The CDR3 DNA is TGTGCCAGCAGGAGATCGGACAGATATGGCTACACCTTC. It codes for CASRRSDRYGYTF. The J gene is TRBJ1-2, the V gene TRBV6-1, with TRBD1 as a possible D gene (6 bases). The germline V and J ends were trimmed by 6 bases and 5 bases, with 13 bases remaining between them. The CDR3 consists of 13 residues. The germline CDR1 and CDR2 sequences are MNHNS and SASEGT.

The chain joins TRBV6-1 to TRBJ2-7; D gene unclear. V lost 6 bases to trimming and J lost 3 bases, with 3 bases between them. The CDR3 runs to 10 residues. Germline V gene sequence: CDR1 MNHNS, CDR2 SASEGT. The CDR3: CASRSYEQYF. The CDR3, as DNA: TGTGCCAGCAGGAGCTACGAGCAGTACTTC.